This T cell receptor (beta chain) was captured by sequencing in a study of T cells in Graves' hyperthyroidism and ophthalmopathy. The study's findings and limits: Ophthalmopathy, which appeared later, was predicted by the model a median about 5.9 months before onset.

Turning to this clonotype: Its antigen is as yet unknown.

Germline lookup yields CDR1 DFQATT and CDR2 SNEGSKA (reference sequence). The CDR3 consists of 15 residues. The trim removed 3 bases at V and 9 bases at J, leaving 8 bases unmatched. Patients were excluded for uncontrolled infection, other autoimmune disease, pregnancy or lactation. Diagnoses were established using clinical symptoms, serum thyroxine and TRAb, thyroid ultrasound and orbital computed tomography. PBMCs were collected from a roughly 9.7 ml volume of fresh peripheral blood. TCR beta CDR3 region amplification was performed from RNA transcripts. The HTBI set primed first-round TCR CDR3 RT-PCR. One entry per CDR3 protein, called by TCRdb with MiXCR from the multiplex PCR reads. Among roughly 630,000 distinct CDR3 sequences listed, 15% to 17% were seen once.

The sample was blood. This clonotype originated in a woman in her thirties with Graves' hyperthyroidism. The chain carries TRBV20-1 and TRBJ2-1; 13 bases fit TRBD2. This CDR3 is CSASGGLAGSSEQFF. The CDR3 DNA follows: TGCAGTGCTAGTGGGGGACTAGCGGGATCCAGTGAGCAGTTCTTC.